The 16 T cell receptor beta chains below all came from one sample that was sequenced in a study of shared clonotypes between healthy human individuals. Measured with immunoSEQ multiplex PCR; TCRdb has only the in-frame clones, and not every one. The repertoire includes approximately 440,000 clones, roughly four fifths of them detected once, and around 13% sits in the top ten. Sequenced sample: PBMCs. The source is a woman between 40 and 55 years old in good health. Some clones in this sample may be carry-over from other donors' samples.

The chain combines TRBV5-1 with TRBJ2-5; D possibly matches TRBD1 or TRBD2 (5 bases each). Germline loops: CDR1 SGHRS, CDR2 YFSETQ. With 0 bases removed from V and 5 bases from J, the gap between germline ends came to 17 bases. The CDR3 is made up of 16 amino acids. CDR3 protein: CASSLAPGPSGETQYF. The CDR3 nucleotides are TGCGCCAGCAGCTTGGCCCCAGGGCCGTCGGGGGAGACCCAGTACTTC. The full variable domain, with the rest looked up from reference TRBV5-1 and TRBJ2-5, is KAGVTQTPRYLIKTRGQQVTLSCSPISGHRSVSWYQQTPGQGLQFLFEYFSETQRNKGNFPGRFSGRQFSNSRSEMNVSTLELGDSALYLCASSLAPGPSGETQYFGPGTRLLVL.

The gene calls are TRBV28 and TRBJ1-4; D is perhaps TRBD1 (5 bases). CDR1 MDHEN and CDR2 SYDVKM come from the germline V gene. The ends were cut back, 8 bases at V and 8 bases at J, with 18 bases in the middle. The CDR3 contains 14 residues. The CDR3 DNA follows: TGTGCCAGCCGAGGGGCCAGTATGGGAGAAAAACTGTTTTTT. Translated, it gives CASRGASMGEKLFF.

The chain has TRBV5-4 and TRBJ2-5; TRBD2 matches at 8 bases. Germline V CDR1 and CDR2: SGHNT, YYREEE (reference sequence). V shed 3 bases, J shed 5 bases, and the junction held 6 bases outside the gene matches. CDR3 length equals 14 residues. The CDR3 DNA sequence: TGTGCCAGCAGCTCCCGGGAGGGCGGGGAGACCCAGTACTTC. This translates into CASSSREGGETQYF.

The rearrangement links TRBV7-2 to TRBJ2-7; TRBD2 matches 11 bases. Germline V gene lookup returns CDR1 SGHTA and CDR2 FQGNSA. The CDR3 is 15 residues long. V dropped 3 bases and J dropped 1; count of bases not matched to a gene: 2. Here the CDR3 DNA reads TGTGCCAGCAGCTTTAGCGGGAGGGCGTCCTACGAGCAGTACTTC. Protein sequence: CASSFSGRASYEQYF.

With respect to this clone: A read error may be the cause here, since a much bigger clone is one base away. J is TRBJ1-4 and V is TRBV28; no firm D call. Germline V gene data show CDR1 as MDHEN and CDR2 as SYDVKM. The CDR3 runs 13 residues. In nucleotides, the CDR3 is TGTGCCAGCAAAAACGCAACTAATGAAAAACTGGTTTTT. It codes for CASKNATNEKLVF.

V is TRBV7-9 and J is TRBJ1-5, with no clear D. The germline CDR1 and CDR2 sequences are SEHNR and FQNEAQ (reference sequence). V was cut by 5 bases and J by 6 bases, with 11 bases left in between. The CDR3 has 13 residues. Written as DNA, the CDR3 is TGTGCCAGCAGCCCAGGAGAACGTCAGCCCCAGCATTTT. As protein: CASSPGERQPQHF.

V is TRBV28 and J is TRBJ1-5, with TRBD1 matching 7 bases. Germline lookup yields CDR1 MDHEN and CDR2 SYDVKM. CDR3 length equals 15 residues. The junction had 5 bases not matched to a gene; V was cut back by 6 bases and J by 0 bases. As DNA, the CDR3 is TGTGCCAGCAGAGAACAGGGGAATAGCAATCAGCCCCAGCATTTT. Residues: CASREQGNSNQPQHF.

Turning to this clone: A much bigger clone sits one base away, suggesting this may be a read error. Likely a read error: the CDR3 ends without its conserved phenylalanine or tryptophan. V and J are TRBV5-4 and TRBJ1-1, with D perhaps matching TRBD1 (5 bases). The germline V gene has CDR1 SGHNT and CDR2 YYREEE (reference sequence). Trimming stripped 4 bases from V and 1 base from J, with 8 bases between. The CDR3 runs to 13 residues. The CDR3: CASSPGQNTEAFL. CDR3 nucleotide sequence: TGTGCCAGCAGCCCAGGACAGAACACTGAAGCTTTCCTT.

CDR3 region: CASSRNYEQYF. CDR3 coding DNA: TGTGCCAGCAGCCGAAACTACGAGCAGTACTTC. The gene calls are TRBV4-2 and TRBJ2-7; D is ambiguous. Germline V gene sequence: CDR1 LGHNA, CDR2 YNFKEQ. V lost 4 bases and J lost 3, with 4 bases in between. This CDR3 comprises 11 residues.

The chain has TRBV10-3 and TRBJ2-7; possibly TRBD1 or TRBD2 for D (5 bases each). The V gene's germline CDR1 is ENHRY and CDR2 SYGVKD. The CDR3 extends over 15 amino acids. V was cut by 2 bases and J by 0 bases, with 11 bases left in between. DNA of the CDR3: TGTGCCATCAGTGAGAAGGGACGGAGCTCCTACGAGCAGTACTTC. As protein: CAISEKGRSSYEQYF.

To note about this clone: A far larger clone is off by one base, so a read error is likely. The rearrangement uses TRBV25-1 and TRBJ1-5, with a tentative D call TRBD1 (5 bases). The CDR3 runs to 14 residues. Per germline, CDR1 MGHDK and CDR2 SYGVNS. CDR3 sequence (DNA): TGTACCAGCAATCCCGGGACCAGCAATCAGCCCCAGCATTTT. It is translated as CTSNPGTSNQPQHF.

The gene calls are TRBV6-5 and TRBJ2-3, with a weak D call TRBD2 (6 bases). The CDR3 spans 13 residues. V lost 4 bases to trimming and J lost 4 bases, with 9 bases between them. CDR1 and CDR2 (germline): MNHEY, SVGAGI. The CDR3, as DNA: TGTGCCAGCAGTTCCCCGGGAGCAGATACGCAGTATTTT. Translated, it gives CASSSPGADTQYF.

V gene TRBV4-1 combines with J gene TRBJ1-5; D is uncertain. Germline assignment: CDR1 MGHRA and CDR2 YSYEKL. Trimming removed 4 bases at V and 1 base at J, with 17 bases between. The CDR3 is 17 residues long. CDR3 residues: CASSPFPIRLSNQPQHF. The CDR3 DNA follows: TGCGCCAGCAGCCCGTTTCCGATAAGGCTAAGCAATCAGCCCCAGCATTTT.

The V and J genes are TRBV6-1 and TRBJ1-5; the D gene is possibly TRBD1 (6 bases). Trimming pared 6 bases from V and 0 bases from J, leaving 12 bases between. This CDR3 has 15 amino acids. Germline CDR1 MNHNS, CDR2 SASEGT. As DNA, the CDR3 is TGTGCCAGCAGCAGAAGACAGGATAGCAATCAGCCCCAGCATTTT. Protein sequence: CASSRRQDSNQPQHF.

V gene TRBV10-2 combines with J gene TRBJ2-7, with a possible D match to TRBD2 (5 bases). Germline V lookup: CDR1 WSHSY, CDR2 SAAADI. The CDR3 has 13 residues. The V gene lost 3 bases and the J gene lost 5 bases, with 11 bases spanning the gap. CDR3 sequence reads: CASSDGEWNEQYF. The CDR3 nucleotides read TGCGCCAGCAGTGACGGGGAGTGGAACGAGCAGTACTTC.

J is TRBJ2-5 and V is TRBV29-1, with TRBD2 as a possible D gene (5 bases). The ends were cut back, 7 bases at V and 5 bases at J, with 8 bases in the middle. The CDR3 extends over 10 amino acids. The V gene's germline CDR1 is SQVTM and CDR2 ANQGSEA. Here the CDR3 reads CSAGMETQYF. In DNA, the CDR3 is TGCAGCGCCGGGATGGAGACCCAGTACTTC. Variable domain in full (rest from reference TRBV29-1 and TRBJ2-5): SAVISQKPSRDICQRGTSLTIQCQVDSQVTMMFWYRQQPGQSLTLIATANQGSEATYESGFVIDKFPISRPNLTFSTLTVSNMSPEDSSIYLCSAGMETQYFGPGTRLLVL.